The sequence of this T cell receptor (beta chain) was determined in a study of cytomegalovirus exposure and HLA in healthy donors. The PCR made use of 60 Vbeta and 13 Jbeta primers. Some clones are missing from TCRdb's copy, which holds only in-frame ones; the method was immunoSEQ multiplex PCR. The sample yields about 100,000 clones, around 74% seen once. Study findings and constraints: Because they were indistinguishable, some V segments, including TRBV6-2 and TRBV6-3, were excluded.

The length of the CDR3 is 15 residues. V lost 7 bases and J lost 5; bases outside the gene matches: 10. Germline V gene lookup returns CDR1 SGDLS and CDR2 YYNGEE. Comment on this clone: Its antigen is unidentified.

The sequence derives from a man aged 45-60 years in good health and CMV-seropositive. Sequencing was done on a sample of PBMCs. The rearrangement joins TRBV9 to TRBJ2-3, with 10 bases aligning to TRBD2. CDR3 residues: CASGKAGGRGDTQYF. The CDR3 coding sequence is TGTGCCAGCGGAAAAGCGGGGGGGCGGGGAGATACGCAGTATTTT.